The 14 T cell receptor beta chains below come from one sample, sequenced in a study of blood T cell repertoires in COVID-19. Here immunoSEQ multiplex PCR was the method, and the copy in TCRdb shows in-frame clones only, minus some. Among roughly 250,000 clones listed, about 80% were seen once. Sequencing used peripheral blood. The receptors derive from an elderly woman with acute or convalescent COVID-19.

V usage is TRBV12-3 or TRBV12-4 and J usage is TRBJ1-2, with no clear D. The CDR3 is made up of 13 amino acids. V lost 5 bases and J lost 7, with 14 bases in between. CDR3 sequence reads: CASSGVAGFGYTF. DNA of the CDR3: TGTGCCAGCAGTGGAGTTGCGGGGTTTGGCTACACCTTC.

V usage is TRBV7-9 and J usage is TRBJ1-1, with D perhaps matching TRBD1 (5 bases). CDR1 and CDR2 (germline): SEHNR, FQNEAQ (reference sequence). The CDR3 loop spans 13 amino acids. Trimming removed 1 base from V and 8 bases from J, with 11 bases in between. The CDR3 DNA is TGTGCCAGCAGCTTAGTTTGGGGCTCGGAAGCTTTCTTT. Amino acid sequence: CASSLVWGSEAFF.

The gene calls are TRBV3-1 (or the pseudogene TRBV3-2) and TRBJ2-3; TRBD2 agrees at 9 bases. V gave up 4 bases and J gave up 0 bases; unmatched junction bases: 2. The CDR3 covers 15 residues. Germline CDR1 reads LGHDT; CDR2 reads YNNKEL (reference sequence). The CDR3 region is CASSLAGDSTDTQYF. For the CDR3, the DNA is TGTGCCAGCAGCCTAGCGGGGGATAGCACAGATACGCAGTATTTT.

The J gene is TRBJ2-3, the V gene TRBV19; D may be TRBD2 (6 bases). Per the germline V gene, CDR1 is LNHDA and CDR2 is SQIVND (reference sequence). The CDR3 covers 13 residues. The V end was cut by 0 bases, the J end by 7 bases, with 8 bases between. DNA for the CDR3: TGTGCCAGTAGTATAGATCGGGGGAATACGCAGTATTTT. Its translation: CASSIDRGNTQYF.

V is TRBV13 and J is TRBJ1-6, with D possibly TRBD1 on 6 matching bases. The CDR3 totals 15 residues. Trimming shortened V by 0 bases and J by 5 bases, and 8 bases separated the two germline ends. CDR1 and CDR2 from the germline V gene are PRHDT and FYEKMQ (reference sequence). The CDR3 loop is CASSLGQGNNSPLHF. In DNA form, the CDR3 reads TGTGCCAGCAGCTTAGGCCAGGGGAATAATTCACCCCTCCACTTT.

A word on this clone: A read error may produce the germline difference seen at one junction end. The chain links TRBV7-7 to TRBJ2-2; 7 bases are shared with TRBD1. The CDR3 totals 15 residues. Germline V gene lookup returns CDR1 SSHAT and CDR2 FNYEAQ (reference sequence). The CDR3 region is CASSFDREFTGELFF. The CDR3 DNA is TGTGCTAGCAGCTTCGACAGGGAGTTCACCGGGGAGCTGTTTTTT.

The rearrangement uses TRBV24-1 and TRBJ2-5; 9 bases match TRBD1. The CDR3 loop spans 16 amino acids. Trimming at V came to 2 bases and at J to 4 bases, leaving 7 bases not matched to a gene. Germline V CDR1 and CDR2: KGHDR, SFDVKD. In DNA form, the CDR3 reads TGTGCCACCAGTGATTCCACCGGGACAGGGACAGAGACCCAGTACTTC. It specifies CATSDSTGTGTETQYF.

This chain links TRBV5-4 with TRBJ2-3, with D maybe TRBD2 (6 bases). CDR3 length: 18 residues. Germline assignment: CDR1 SGHNT and CDR2 YYREEE (reference sequence). V lost 4 bases and J 1 base, leaving 22 bases between the germline ends. The chain's CDR3 is CASSPTRGGSTGTDTQYF. In DNA, the CDR3 is TGTGCCAGCAGCCCGACTAGAGGCGGATCCACTGGCACAGATACGCAGTATTTT.

This clone was observed at least ten times. This chain connects TRBV2 to TRBJ2-2, with 8 bases aligning to TRBD1. Germline values: CDR1 SNHLY, CDR2 FYNNEI. The V segment lost 3 bases and the J segment 4 bases; nucleotides outside the gene matches: 4. The CDR3 spans 15 residues. CDR3 in amino acids: CASSDDRGLTGELFF. The DNA of the CDR3 is TGTGCCAGCAGTGACGACAGGGGTCTCACCGGGGAGCTGTTTTTT.

The rearrangement joins TRBV10-3 to TRBJ1-1; 8 bases fit TRBD1. The CDR3 has 16 amino acids. Germline values: CDR1 ENHRY, CDR2 SYGVKD. Trimming removed 0 bases from V and 3 bases from J; junction bases left unmatched: 6. This CDR3 is CAISESGTGGYTEAFF. The CDR3 DNA sequence: TGTGCCATCAGTGAGTCGGGAACAGGGGGGTACACTGAAGCTTTCTTT.

This clone was seen once. The CDR3 spells CANPRPGQGADEQYF. The CDR3 DNA sequence: TGTGCCAACCCTCGACCGGGACAGGGGGCGGACGAGCAGTACTTC. The chain has TRBV27 and TRBJ2-7; 12 bases map to TRBD1. This CDR3 has 15 residues. The germline CDR1 and CDR2 sequences are MNHEY and SMNVEV (reference sequence). After removal of 10 bases from V and 5 bases from J, the junction contained 12 bases not matched to a gene.

The chain carries TRBV7-9 and TRBJ1-2, with a possible D match to TRBD1 (5 bases). CDR1 and CDR2 from the germline V gene are SEHNR and FQNEAQ (reference sequence). Trimming removed 6 bases from V and 8 bases from J, with 10 bases in between. The CDR3 is made up of 11 amino acids. The CDR3, as DNA: TGTGCCAGCAGATTGGGGCAAGGCTACACCTTC. Its translation: CASRLGQGYTF.

The CDR3 spells CASRVTGGGMNTEAFF. DNA of the CDR3: TGCGCCAGCAGGGTCACAGGGGGTGGAATGAACACTGAAGCTTTCTTT. This chain joins TRBV5-1 and TRBJ1-1; 8 bases match TRBD1. The length of the CDR3 is 16 residues. Germline CDR1 and CDR2: SGHRS and YFSETQ. V was pared by 5 bases and J by 0 bases, with 9 bases of the junction left unmatched.

Here the CDR3 reads CASRAEQTNRLGTIYF. The CDR3 nucleotides read TGTGCCAGCAGGGCTGAACAGACGAATCGGTTAGGCACCATATATTTT. The V and J genes are TRBV6-6 and TRBJ1-3; no firm D call. Trimming took 6 bases from V and 9 from J, leaving 24 bases between them. In germline, CDR1 is MNHNY, CDR2 SVGAGI (reference sequence). The CDR3 contains 16 residues.